The text below deals with one TCR beta chain. The antigen remains undetermined. The study sequenced cultured CD4+ T cell DNA using the Oncomine TCR Beta short-read assay. MiXCR, run by TCRdb on the PCR reads, gives a single entry per CDR3 protein. The sample includes approximately 15,000 distinct CDR3 sequences, roughly 74% of them seen just once. The sample belongs to a study of vaccination and CD4 T cells after COVID-19. About the study: The post-COVID sampling time was a median 101 days after diagnosis, ranging from 35 to 161. Study findings and constraints: In convalescent patients, a median roughly 86% of post-vaccine SARS-CoV-2-reactive clones appeared only after vaccination.

Regarding treatment: roughly 10-day PBMC culture with coronavirus spike peptide pools or control peptides (ViraFEST assay). Germline V gene data show CDR1 as DFQATT and CDR2 as SNEGSKA (reference sequence). The CDR3 has 13 residues. Trimming stripped 3 bases from V and 4 bases from J, with 12 bases between. The V call is TRBV20-1, the J call TRBJ1-2; maybe TRBD1 (5 bases). The sample was CD4+ T cells from blood, cultured in vitro, taken after SARS-CoV-2 vaccination. This receptor was taken from a human donor who received a COVID-19 vaccine. CDR3 coding DNA: TGCAGTGCTAGCGATGGGACTAGCTATGGCTACACCTTC. This translates into CSASDGTSYGYTF.